This note documents a single T cell receptor beta chain sequence. This sample is part of a study of T cell repertoires in ileal Crohn's disease. Overall study context: Patients had a median approximately 7.3-year disease duration, and approximately 35% were active smokers. Postoperative therapy was given to about half: roughly 11 thiopurines, 15 to 20 anti-TNF agents.

Around 0.55 micrograms of biopsy DNA per sample underwent TCRB immunosequencing. The data were produced by immunoSEQ multiplex PCR, yet TCRdb's version contains in-frame clones alone and is incomplete. This table holds more than 60,000 clones, roughly nine tenths found once. Time point: neoterminal ileum biopsy at postoperative endoscopy, about 6 months after surgery. Eligibility required adulthood, ileal or ileocolonic Crohn's disease and indicated ileocolonic resection. The sample consisted of ileal tissue. The TCR comes from an adult with Crohn's disease.

The CDR3 is CASRRQGDSNQPQHF. In DNA form, the CDR3 reads TGTGCCAGCAGGCGACAGGGTGATAGCAATCAGCCCCAGCATTTT. The rearrangement links TRBV6-5 to TRBJ1-5, with 7 bases lining up with TRBD1. Germline loops: CDR1 MNHEY, CDR2 SVGAGI. Trimming at V came to 6 bases and at J to 0 bases, leaving 5 bases not matched to a gene. The CDR3 consists of 15 residues.